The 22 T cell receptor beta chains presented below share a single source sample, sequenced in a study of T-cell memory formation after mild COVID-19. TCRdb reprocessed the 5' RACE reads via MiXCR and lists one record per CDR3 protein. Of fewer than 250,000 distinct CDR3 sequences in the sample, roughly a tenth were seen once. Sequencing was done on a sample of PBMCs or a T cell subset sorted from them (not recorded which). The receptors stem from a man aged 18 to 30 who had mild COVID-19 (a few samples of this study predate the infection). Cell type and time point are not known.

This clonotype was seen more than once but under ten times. The CDR3 DNA follows: TGTGCCAGCAGCACTTCCTGGACGGTGGAGTTACTTAGCAATCAGCCCCAGCATTTT. Its translation: CASSTSWTVELLSNQPQHF. The chain uses TRBV5-5 and TRBJ1-5; D is undetermined. The germline gives CDR1 SGHKS, CDR2 YYEKEE (reference sequence). CDR3 size: 19 residues. V was shortened by 4 bases and J by 0 bases, with 23 bases between the two germline ends.

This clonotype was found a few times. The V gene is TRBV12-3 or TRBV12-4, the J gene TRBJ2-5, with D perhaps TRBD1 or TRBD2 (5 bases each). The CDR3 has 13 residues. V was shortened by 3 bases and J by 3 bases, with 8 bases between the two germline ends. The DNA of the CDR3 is TGTGCCAGCAGTTTCGGGGCCAAAGAGACCCAGTACTTC. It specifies CASSFGAKETQYF.

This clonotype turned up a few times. CDR3 sequence (DNA): TGTGCCAGCAGTTCTGGACCTTATTGGGGAACCGGGGAGCTGTTTTTT. Protein: CASSSGPYWGTGELFF. This chain joins TRBV27 and TRBJ2-2; D is uncertain. The germline V gene encodes CDR1 MNHEY and CDR2 SMNVEV (reference sequence). The CDR3 spans 16 residues. Trimming cost V 4 bases and J 5 bases, with 17 bases left between them.

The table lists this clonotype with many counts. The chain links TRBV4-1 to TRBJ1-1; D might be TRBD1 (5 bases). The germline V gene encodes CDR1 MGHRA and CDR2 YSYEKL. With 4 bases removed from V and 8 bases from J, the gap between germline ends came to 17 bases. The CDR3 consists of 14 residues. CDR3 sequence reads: CASSPILRGREAFF. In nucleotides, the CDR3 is TGCGCCAGCAGCCCCATATTGCGGGGCAGAGAAGCTTTCTTT.

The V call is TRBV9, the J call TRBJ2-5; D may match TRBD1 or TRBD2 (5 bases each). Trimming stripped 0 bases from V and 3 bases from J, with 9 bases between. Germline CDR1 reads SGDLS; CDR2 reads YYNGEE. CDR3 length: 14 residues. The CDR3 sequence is CASSVGGTEETQYF. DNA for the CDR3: TGTGCCAGCAGCGTAGGGGGGACGGAAGAGACCCAGTACTTC.

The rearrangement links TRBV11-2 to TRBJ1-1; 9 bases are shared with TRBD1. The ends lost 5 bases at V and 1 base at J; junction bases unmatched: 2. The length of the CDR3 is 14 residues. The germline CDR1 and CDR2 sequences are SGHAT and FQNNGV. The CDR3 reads CASSQDRGNTEAFF. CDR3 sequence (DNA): TGTGCCAGCAGCCAGGACAGGGGGAACACTGAAGCTTTCTTT.

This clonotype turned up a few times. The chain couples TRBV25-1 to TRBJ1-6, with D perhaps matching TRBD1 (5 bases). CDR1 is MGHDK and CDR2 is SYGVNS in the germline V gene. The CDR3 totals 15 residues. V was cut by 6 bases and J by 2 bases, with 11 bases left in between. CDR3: CASSPRGTYNSPLHF. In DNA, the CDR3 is TGTGCCAGCAGCCCACGGGGGACCTATAATTCACCCCTCCACTTT.

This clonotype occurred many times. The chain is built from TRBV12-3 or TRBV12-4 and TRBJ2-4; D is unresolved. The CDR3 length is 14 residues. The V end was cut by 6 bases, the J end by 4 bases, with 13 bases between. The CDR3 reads CASRPRAAKNIQYF. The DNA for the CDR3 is TGTGCCAGCAGACCCCGGGCGGCTAAAAACATTCAGTACTTC.

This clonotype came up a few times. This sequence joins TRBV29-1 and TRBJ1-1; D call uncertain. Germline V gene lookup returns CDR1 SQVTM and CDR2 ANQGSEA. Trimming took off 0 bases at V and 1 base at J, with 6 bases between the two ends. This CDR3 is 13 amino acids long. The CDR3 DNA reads TGCAGCGTTGAAGAACAACAGAACACTGAAGCTTTCTTT. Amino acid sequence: CSVEEQQNTEAFF.

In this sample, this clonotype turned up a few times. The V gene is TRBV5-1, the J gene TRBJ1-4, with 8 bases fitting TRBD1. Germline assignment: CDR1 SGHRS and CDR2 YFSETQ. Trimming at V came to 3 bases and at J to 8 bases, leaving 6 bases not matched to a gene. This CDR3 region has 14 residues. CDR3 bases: TGCGCCAGCAGCTCTCGACAGGGGAGCGAAAAACTGTTTTTT. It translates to CASSSRQGSEKLFF.

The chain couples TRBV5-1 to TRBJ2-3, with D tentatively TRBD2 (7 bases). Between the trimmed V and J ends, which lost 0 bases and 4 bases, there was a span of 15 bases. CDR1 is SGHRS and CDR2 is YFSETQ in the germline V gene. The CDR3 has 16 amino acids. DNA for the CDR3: TGCGCCAGCAGCTTGGAACGGGGGGCCTTGGCAGATACGCAGTATTTT. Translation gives CASSLERGALADTQYF.

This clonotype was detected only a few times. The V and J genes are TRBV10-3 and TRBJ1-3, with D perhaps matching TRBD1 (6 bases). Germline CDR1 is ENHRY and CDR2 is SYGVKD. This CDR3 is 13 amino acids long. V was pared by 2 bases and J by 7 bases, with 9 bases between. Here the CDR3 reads CAISEGQLNTIYF. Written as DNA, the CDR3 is TGTGCCATCAGTGAGGGACAGCTTAACACCATATATTTT.

Written as DNA, the CDR3 is TGCGCCAGCAGCTTCCAGCCGGGCTATGGAGAGACCCAGTACTTC. The encoded protein is CASSFQPGYGETQYF. The gene calls are TRBV5-1 and TRBJ2-5; D gene ambiguous. Trimming took 2 bases from V and 4 from J, leaving 15 bases between them. Per germline, CDR1 SGHRS and CDR2 YFSETQ. The CDR3 runs to 15 residues.

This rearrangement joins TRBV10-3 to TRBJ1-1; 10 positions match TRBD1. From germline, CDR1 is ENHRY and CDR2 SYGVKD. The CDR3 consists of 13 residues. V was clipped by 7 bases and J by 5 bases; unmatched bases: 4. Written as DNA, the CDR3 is TGTGCCATCAATCCGGGACAGGGGACTGAAGCTTTCTTT. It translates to CAINPGQGTEAFF.

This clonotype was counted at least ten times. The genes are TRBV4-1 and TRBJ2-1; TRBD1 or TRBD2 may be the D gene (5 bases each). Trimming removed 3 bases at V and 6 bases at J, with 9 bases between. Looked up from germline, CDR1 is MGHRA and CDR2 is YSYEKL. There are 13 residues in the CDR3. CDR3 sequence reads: CASSQGDPNEQFF. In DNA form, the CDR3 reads TGCGCCAGCAGCCAGGGGGATCCCAATGAGCAGTTCTTC.

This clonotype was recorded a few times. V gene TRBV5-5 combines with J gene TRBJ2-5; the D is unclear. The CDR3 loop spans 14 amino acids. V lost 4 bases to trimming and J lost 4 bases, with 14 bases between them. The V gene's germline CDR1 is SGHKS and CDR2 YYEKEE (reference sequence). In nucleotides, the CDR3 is TGTGCCAGCAGCCCTACGGTGGCTACAGAGACCCAGTACTTC. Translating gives CASSPTVATETQYF.

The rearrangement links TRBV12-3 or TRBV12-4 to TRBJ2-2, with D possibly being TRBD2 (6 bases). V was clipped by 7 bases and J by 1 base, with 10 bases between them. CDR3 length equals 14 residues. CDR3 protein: CASKGTLNTGELFF. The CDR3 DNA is TGTGCCAGCAAAGGGACTTTGAACACCGGGGAGCTGTTTTTT.

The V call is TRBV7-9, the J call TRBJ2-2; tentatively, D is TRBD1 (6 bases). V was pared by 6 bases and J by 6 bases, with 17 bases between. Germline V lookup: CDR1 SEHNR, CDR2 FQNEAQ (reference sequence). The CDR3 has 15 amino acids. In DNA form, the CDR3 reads TGTGCCAGCAGTCGAGGACAGCTCCTCTCCGGGGAGCTGTTTTTT. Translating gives CASSRGQLLSGELFF.

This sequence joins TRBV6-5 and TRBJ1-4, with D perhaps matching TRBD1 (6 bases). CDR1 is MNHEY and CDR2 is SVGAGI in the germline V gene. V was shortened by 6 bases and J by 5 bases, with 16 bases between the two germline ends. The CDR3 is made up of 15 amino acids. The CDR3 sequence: CASSGLDSINEKLFF. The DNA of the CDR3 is TGTGCCAGCAGCGGGCTGGACAGCATAAATGAAAAACTGTTTTTT.

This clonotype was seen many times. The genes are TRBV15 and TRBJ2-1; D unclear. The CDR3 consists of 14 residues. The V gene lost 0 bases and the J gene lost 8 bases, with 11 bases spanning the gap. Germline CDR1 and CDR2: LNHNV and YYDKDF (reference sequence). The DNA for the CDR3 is TGTGCCACCAGCAGAGATAGAGGTGGAGATGAGCAGTTCTTC. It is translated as CATSRDRGGDEQFF.

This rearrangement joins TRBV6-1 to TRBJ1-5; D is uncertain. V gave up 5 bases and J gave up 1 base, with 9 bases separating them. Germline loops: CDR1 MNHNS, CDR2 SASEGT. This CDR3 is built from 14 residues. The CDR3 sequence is CASSSGFSNQPQHF. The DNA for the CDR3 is TGTGCCAGCAGTTCCGGCTTCAGCAATCAGCCCCAGCATTTT.

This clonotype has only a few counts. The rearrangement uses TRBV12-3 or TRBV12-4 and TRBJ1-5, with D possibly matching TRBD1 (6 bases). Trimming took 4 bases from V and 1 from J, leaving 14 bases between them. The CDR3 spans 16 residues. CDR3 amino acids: CASSSQGRESNQPQHF. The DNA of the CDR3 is TGTGCCAGCAGTTCCCAGGGGAGGGAGAGCAATCAGCCCCAGCATTTT.